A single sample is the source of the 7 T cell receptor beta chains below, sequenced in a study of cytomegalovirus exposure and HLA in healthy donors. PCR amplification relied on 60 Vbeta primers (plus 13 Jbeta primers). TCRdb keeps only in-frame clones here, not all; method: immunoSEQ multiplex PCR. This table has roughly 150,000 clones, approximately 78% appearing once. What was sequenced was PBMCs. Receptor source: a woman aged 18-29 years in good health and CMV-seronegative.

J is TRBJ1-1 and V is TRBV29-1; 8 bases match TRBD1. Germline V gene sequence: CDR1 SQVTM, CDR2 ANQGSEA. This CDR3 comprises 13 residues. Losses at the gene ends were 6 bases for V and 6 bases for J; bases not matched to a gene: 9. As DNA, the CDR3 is TGCAGCGTATCGCAGGGGGCGTTCGCTGAAGCTTTCTTT. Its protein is CSVSQGAFAEAFF. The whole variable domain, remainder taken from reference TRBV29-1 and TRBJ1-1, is SAVISQKPSRDICQRGTSLTIQCQVDSQVTMMFWYRQQPGQSLTLIATANQGSEATYESGFVIDKFPISRPNLTFSTLTVSNMSPEDSSIYLCSVSQGAFAEAFFGQGTRLTVV.

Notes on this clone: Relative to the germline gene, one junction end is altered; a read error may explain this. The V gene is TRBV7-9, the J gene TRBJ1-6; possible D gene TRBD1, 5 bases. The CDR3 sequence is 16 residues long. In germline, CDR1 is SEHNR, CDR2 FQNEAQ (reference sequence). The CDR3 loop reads CSSSLVGRALYSPLHF. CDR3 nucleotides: TGTTCCAGCAGCTTAGTCGGCAGGGCCCTGTATTCACCCCTCCACTTT.

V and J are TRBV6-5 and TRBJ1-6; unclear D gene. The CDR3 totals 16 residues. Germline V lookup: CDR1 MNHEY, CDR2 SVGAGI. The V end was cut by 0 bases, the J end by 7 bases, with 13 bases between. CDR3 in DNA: TGTGCCAGCAGTTACTCAACAAGGTCAGGAAATTCACCCCTCCACTTT. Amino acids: CASSYSTRSGNSPLHF.

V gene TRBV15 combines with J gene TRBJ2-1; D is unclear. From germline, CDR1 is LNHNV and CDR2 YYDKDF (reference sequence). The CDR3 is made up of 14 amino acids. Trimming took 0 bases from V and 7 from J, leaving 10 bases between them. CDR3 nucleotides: TGTGCCACCAGCAGAGACCCCGGGTGGAATGAGCAGTTCTTC. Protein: CATSRDPGWNEQFF.

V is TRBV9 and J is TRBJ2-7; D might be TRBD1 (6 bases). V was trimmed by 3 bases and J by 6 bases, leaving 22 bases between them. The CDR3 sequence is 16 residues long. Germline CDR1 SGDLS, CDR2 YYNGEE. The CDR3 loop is CASSDGPGETPIEQYF. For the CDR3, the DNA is TGTGCCAGCAGCGACGGGCCAGGGGAAACCCCCATCGAGCAGTACTTC.

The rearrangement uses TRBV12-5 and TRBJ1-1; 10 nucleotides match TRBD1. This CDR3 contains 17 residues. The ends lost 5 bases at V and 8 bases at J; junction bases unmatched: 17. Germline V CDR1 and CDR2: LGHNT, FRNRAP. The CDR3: CASGKAGTGEMSREAFF. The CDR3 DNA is TGTGCTAGTGGTAAAGCCGGGACAGGGGAGATGAGCCGGGAAGCTTTCTTT.

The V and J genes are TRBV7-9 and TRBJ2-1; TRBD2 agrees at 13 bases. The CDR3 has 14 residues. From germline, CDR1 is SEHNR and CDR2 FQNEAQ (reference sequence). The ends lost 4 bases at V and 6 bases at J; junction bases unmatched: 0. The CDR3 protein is CASSWTSGSNEQFF. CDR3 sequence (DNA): TGTGCCAGCAGCTGGACTAGCGGGAGCAATGAGCAGTTCTTC.